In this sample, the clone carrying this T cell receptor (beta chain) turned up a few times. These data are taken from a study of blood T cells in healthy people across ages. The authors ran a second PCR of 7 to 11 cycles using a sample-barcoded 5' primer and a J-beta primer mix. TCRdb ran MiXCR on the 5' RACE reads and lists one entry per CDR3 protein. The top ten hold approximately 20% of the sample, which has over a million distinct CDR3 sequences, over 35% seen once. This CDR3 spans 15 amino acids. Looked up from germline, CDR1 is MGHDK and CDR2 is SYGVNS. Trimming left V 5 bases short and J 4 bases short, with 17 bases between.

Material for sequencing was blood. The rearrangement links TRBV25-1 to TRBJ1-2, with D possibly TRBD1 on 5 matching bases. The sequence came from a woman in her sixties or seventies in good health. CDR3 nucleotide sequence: TGTGCCAGCAGTTCGATAGGGGCACCCATCTATGGCTACACCTTC. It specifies CASSSIGAPIYGYTF.